This T cell receptor beta chain appears in the sequencing data of a study of CD8+ T cells in alopecia areata. This clone came up a few times. What it binds is not known. Peripheral blood and lesional scalp punch biopsies came from alopecia areata patients. PBMCs yielded sorted CD4+ and CD8+ T cells. Looked up from germline, CDR1 is LNHNV and CDR2 is YYDKDF (reference sequence). Trimming took off 5 bases at V and 5 bases at J, with 16 bases between the two ends. This CDR3 is 14 amino acids long. Study outcomes and limitations: Sequences from scalp samples also cover resident alphabeta T cells of normal skin. Researchers report lesional scalp, most notably alopecia totalis/universalis, outstripped normal scalp in clonality.

cDNA serving as the sequencing template came from extracted, reverse transcribed RNA. The data were produced by immunoSEQ multiplex PCR, yet TCRdb's version contains in-frame clones alone and is incomplete. This repertoire shows 120,000 or so clones, approximately 47% found once; its top ten account for roughly a tenth. The specimen sequenced was NKG2D-low CD8+ T cells sorted from blood. The V call is TRBV15, the J call TRBJ2-7; either TRBD1 or TRBD2 may fit D (5 bases each). This receptor was taken from a human donor with alopecia areata. The DNA for the CDR3 is TGTGCCACCAGCTCCCGGGGACGTGGCCACGAGCAGTACTTC. Residues: CATSSRGRGHEQYF. Together with reference TRBV15 and TRBJ2-7, the CDR3 gives the full variable domain: DAMVIQNPRYQVTQFGKPVTLSCSQTLNHNVMYWYQQKSSQAPKLLFHYYDKDFNNEADTPDNFQSRRPNTSFCFLDIRSPGLGDTAMYLCATSSRGRGHEQYFGPGTRLTVT.